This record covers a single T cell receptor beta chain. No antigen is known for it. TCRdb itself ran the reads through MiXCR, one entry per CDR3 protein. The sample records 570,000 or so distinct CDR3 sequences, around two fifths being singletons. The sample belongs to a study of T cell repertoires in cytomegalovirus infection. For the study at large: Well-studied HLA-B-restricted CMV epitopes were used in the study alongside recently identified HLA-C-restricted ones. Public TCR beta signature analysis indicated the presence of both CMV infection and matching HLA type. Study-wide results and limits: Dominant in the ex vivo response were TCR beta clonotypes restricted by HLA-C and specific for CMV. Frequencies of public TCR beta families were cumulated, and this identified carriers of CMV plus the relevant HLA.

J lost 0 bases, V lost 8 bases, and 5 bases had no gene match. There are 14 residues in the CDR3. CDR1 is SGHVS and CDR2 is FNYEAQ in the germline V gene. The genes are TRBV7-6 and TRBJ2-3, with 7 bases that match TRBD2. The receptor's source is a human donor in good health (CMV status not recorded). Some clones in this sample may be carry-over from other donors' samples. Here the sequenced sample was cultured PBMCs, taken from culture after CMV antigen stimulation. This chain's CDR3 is CASGEGPSTDTQYF. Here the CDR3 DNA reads TGTGCCAGCGGGGAGGGCCCTAGCACAGATACGCAGTATTTT.